This T cell receptor beta chain was observed in a study of cytomegalovirus exposure and HLA in healthy donors. General study findings and limits: A missense DCLRE1C variant was associated with V- and J-gene trimming of TCR beta chains in a later analysis, and an independent cohort replicated the association. Accounts indicate the classifier identified cytomegalovirus status with strong specificity and sensitivity.

In germline, CDR1 is LNHDA, CDR2 SQIVND (reference sequence). There are 15 residues in the CDR3. J gave up 4 bases and V 8 bases, and 4 bases lay outside the gene matches. It was with 60 Vbeta and 13 Jbeta primers that the PCR ran. In the original processing: In a later analysis, the count reached some 73 million unique TCR beta chains, with roughly 11 million shared. Sequenced by immunoSEQ multiplex PCR; TCRdb stores in-frame clones only, minus some. Clonal size and the V and J genes are those of that table, whereas D and trimming came from the DNA. In the table there are around 150,000 clones, just over 75% of which are singletons. Concerning this clone: The antigen is not known.

V gene TRBV19 combines with J gene TRBJ2-1; 14 bases agree with TRBD2. Sequencing was performed on PBMCs. The receptor's source is a woman in her thirties or forties in good health and CMV-seronegative. This CDR3 is CASQTSGRVYNEQFF. In DNA form, the CDR3 reads TGTGCCAGTCAGACTAGCGGGAGGGTATACAATGAGCAGTTCTTC.